The 23 T cell receptor beta chains in this list originate from one sample, sequenced in a study of vaccination effects on CD4 cells after COVID-19. No antigen is known for these receptors. The data were produced by immunoSEQ multiplex PCR, yet TCRdb's version contains in-frame clones alone and is incomplete. The sample contains 70,000 or so clones, over 60% of which appear only once. With approximately ten days of culture completed, CD4+ T cells were isolated. The material was CD4+ T cells from PBMCs cultured without peptide, obtained before COVID-19 vaccination. The receptors shown here come from a human donor who received a COVID-19 vaccine.

This clone was seen a few times. The chain is built from TRBV18 and TRBJ2-2; TRBD1 matches 7 bases. Trimming removed 2 bases from V and 4 bases from J; junction bases left unmatched: 10. This CDR3 has 17 residues. Germline V gives CDR1 KGHSH, CDR2 LQKENI. DNA for the CDR3: TGTGCCAGCTCACCATGGGATGAGGGGGCTCGCACCGGGGAGCTGTTTTTT. It specifies CASSPWDEGARTGELFF.

This chain connects TRBV4-1 to TRBJ2-2, with D possibly matching TRBD2 (7 bases). The CDR3 length is 17 residues. With 1 base removed from V and 5 bases from J, the gap between germline ends came to 17 bases. The V gene's germline CDR1 is MGHRA and CDR2 YSYEKL. In DNA, the CDR3 is TGCGCCAGCAGCCAAGCTTGGCAGGGAGGGGGAACCGGGGAGCTGTTTTTT. This translates into CASSQAWQGGGTGELFF.

The chain links TRBV3-1 (or the pseudogene TRBV3-2) to TRBJ1-3, with D unclear. The CDR3 runs 14 residues. The V gene's germline CDR1 is LGHDT and CDR2 YNNKEL (reference sequence). V was trimmed by 7 bases and J by 0 bases, leaving 10 bases between them. CDR3: CASTRQASGNTIYF. The CDR3 DNA is TGTGCCAGCACCCGACAAGCCTCTGGAAACACCATATATTTT.

The chain combines TRBV10-1 with TRBJ2-3, with 7 positions matching TRBD2. This CDR3 has 16 amino acids. Unmatched junction bases numbered 4, after V lost 0 bases and J lost 1 base. The germline V gene has CDR1 WNHNN and CDR2 SYGVQD (reference sequence). Written as DNA, the CDR3 is TGCGCCAGCAGTGAGTCTTTTCTAGCGGGCACAGATACGCAGTATTTT. This gives the protein CASSESFLAGTDTQYF.

This clone was seen once. J is TRBJ1-2 and V is TRBV6-5, with D perhaps TRBD1 (5 bases). Germline CDR1 is MNHEY and CDR2 is SVGAGI. The CDR3 is 14 amino acids. V lost 7 bases and J 2 bases, leaving 14 bases between the germline ends. CDR3 sequence reads: CASTLPRQNYGYTF. The DNA of the CDR3 is TGTGCCAGCACCCTCCCGAGACAGAACTATGGCTACACCTTC.

The chain uses TRBV7-2 and TRBJ2-7; TRBD2 matches at 9 bases. Germline V CDR1 and CDR2: SGHTA, FQGNSA. The ends lost 1 base at V and 1 base at J; junction bases unmatched: 11. This CDR3 is 18 amino acids long. CDR3 in DNA: TGTGCCAGCAGCTTAGGAGTTAGCGGGGGTCCCCGGTCCTACGAGCAGTACGTC. Its protein product is CASSLGVSGGPRSYEQYV.

This chain uses TRBV11-1 with TRBJ2-5; D possibly corresponds to TRBD1 (6 bases). The germline CDR1 and CDR2 sequences are SGHAT and FQDESV (reference sequence). This CDR3 comprises 15 residues. Between the trimmed V and J ends, which lost 6 bases and 5 bases, there was a span of 19 bases. The CDR3 here is CASRNLETGGETQYF. The CDR3 bases are TGTGCCAGCAGAAATTTAGAGACAGGCGGCGAGACCCAGTACTTC.

The CDR3 protein is CASSLSLAGGLRQTGELFF. Here the CDR3 DNA reads TGCGCCAGCAGCTTGAGTCTAGCGGGGGGGCTTCGGCAGACCGGGGAGCTGTTTTTT. This chain joins TRBV5-1 and TRBJ2-2; 12 bases map to TRBD2. Germline trimming cut 1 base from V and 5 bases from J; bases unmatched to any gene: 12. The CDR3 is 19 amino acids. Germline V gives CDR1 SGHRS, CDR2 YFSETQ.

This chain connects TRBV7-2 to TRBJ1-1; D possibly corresponds to TRBD1 (5 bases). V was cut by 3 bases and J by 5 bases, with 13 bases left in between. This CDR3 has 14 amino acids. Germline CDR1 is SGHTA and CDR2 is FQGNSA. In DNA form, the CDR3 reads TGTGCCAGCAGCTTCGACAGCATGGGGACTGAAGCTTTCTTT. As protein: CASSFDSMGTEAFF. The complete variable domain, with remaining parts taken from reference TRBV7-2 and TRBJ1-1, reads GAGVSQSPSNKVTEKGKDVELRCDPISGHTALYWYRQSLGQGLEFLIYFQGNSAPDKSGLPSDRFSAERTGGSVSTLTIQRTQQEDSAVYLCASSFDSMGTEAFFGQGTRLTVV.

This clone was counted once. This chain links TRBV4-2 with TRBJ2-1; D gene unclear. V dropped 1 base and J dropped 0 bases, with 7 bases sitting between them. The germline V gene encodes CDR1 LGHNA and CDR2 YNFKEQ. The CDR3 totals 15 residues. The CDR3 protein is CASSQGHSSYNEQFF. For the CDR3, the DNA is TGTGCCAGCAGCCAAGGACACAGCTCCTACAATGAGCAGTTCTTC.

The chain employs TRBV11-2 and TRBJ2-1, with 10 bases fitting TRBD2. This CDR3 region has 15 residues. Germline values: CDR1 SGHAT, CDR2 FQNNGV. The V and J ends lost 6 bases and 0 bases, in that order; junction bases with no gene match: 2. CDR3: CASRAGGNSYNEQFF. The CDR3 bases are TGTGCCAGCAGAGCGGGGGGGAACTCCTACAATGAGCAGTTCTTC.

The table lists this clone with a few counts. The chain uses TRBV29-1 and TRBJ1-1; 8 positions match TRBD1. The CDR3 has 13 amino acids. In germline, CDR1 is SQVTM, CDR2 ANQGSEA. V was pared by 3 bases and J by 0 bases, with 0 bases of the junction left unmatched. Written as DNA, the CDR3 is TGCAGCGTTGACAGGGGGCTGAACACTGAAGCTTTCTTT. Translated, it gives CSVDRGLNTEAFF.

The rearrangement joins TRBV7-3 to TRBJ2-3, with D unresolved. Trimming removed 4 bases from V and 0 bases from J, with 8 bases in between. The CDR3 sequence is 14 residues long. The germline gives CDR1 SGHTA, CDR2 FQGTGA. The CDR3 region is CASSSRSSTDTQYF. The CDR3 DNA reads as TGTGCCAGCAGCTCCCGATCTAGCACAGATACGCAGTATTTT.

The J gene is TRBJ2-3, the V gene TRBV4-2, with 10 bases lining up with TRBD2. This CDR3 region has 20 residues. Germline CDR1 and CDR2: LGHNA and YNFKEQ. V was clipped by 1 base and J by 3 bases; unmatched bases: 16. The CDR3, as DNA: TGTGCCAGCAGCCAAGCCATTAGCGGGGGGAATCCACTCGGAACAGATACGCAGTATTTT. Translating gives CASSQAISGGNPLGTDTQYF.

This clone was picked up a small number of times. V usage is TRBV2 and J usage is TRBJ2-5; D may be TRBD1 (5 bases). CDR1 is SNHLY and CDR2 is FYNNEI in the germline V gene. There are 13 residues in the CDR3. V was trimmed by 4 bases and J by 5 bases, leaving 11 bases between them. In DNA, the CDR3 is TGTGCCAGCAGTGGACAGAATCGCGAGACCCAGTACTTC. This encodes CASSGQNRETQYF.

The chain couples TRBV9 to TRBJ2-5, with TRBD2 as a possible D gene (5 bases). Trimming left V 0 bases short and J 4 bases short, with 16 bases between. This CDR3 comprises 16 residues. Germline CDR1 SGDLS, CDR2 YYNGEE. The CDR3 nucleotides read TGTGCCAGCAGCGTAGCTTCCGGGCCGAGCGGAGAGACCCAGTACTTC. This codes for CASSVASGPSGETQYF.

The rearrangement links TRBV28 to TRBJ2-5; D is undetermined. CDR1 is MDHEN and CDR2 is SYDVKM in the germline V gene. The length of the CDR3 is 12 residues. V was trimmed by 6 bases and J by 4 bases, leaving 9 bases between them. The CDR3 reads CASSIGLETQYF. The CDR3 DNA follows: TGTGCCAGCAGCATAGGGTTAGAGACCCAGTACTTC.

In this sample, this clone turned up a few times. This chain connects TRBV6-4 to TRBJ1-1; D gene unclear. The V and J ends lost 6 bases and 6 bases respectively, with 17 bases between them. This CDR3 region has 14 residues. Germline assignment: CDR1 MRHNA and CDR2 SNTAGT. CDR3: CASRGGGPEPEAFF. Written as DNA, the CDR3 is TGTGCCAGCAGAGGAGGCGGACCCGAGCCTGAAGCTTTCTTT.

The rearrangement links TRBV7-3 to TRBJ2-5; 11 bases are a match to TRBD2. The junction had 7 bases not matched to a gene; V was cut back by 4 bases and J by 3 bases. The CDR3 length is 16 residues. In germline, CDR1 is SGHTA, CDR2 FQGTGA. Here the CDR3 DNA reads TGTGCCAGCAGCTCCAAGACTAGCGGGGTGAAAGAGACCCAGTACTTC. The encoded protein is CASSSKTSGVKETQYF.

The rearrangement links TRBV2 to TRBJ1-4; unclear D gene. V was clipped by 2 bases and J by 7 bases, with 8 bases between them. CDR1 and CDR2 (germline): SNHLY, FYNNEI. This CDR3 contains 13 residues. CDR3 in DNA: TGTGCCAGCAGTGAAAGGAGGATTGAAAAACTGTTTTTT. Translation: CASSERRIEKLFF.

This clone occurred a few times. J is TRBJ1-1 and V is TRBV5-1; D perhaps matches TRBD1 (5 bases). V lost 1 base and J lost 0, with 13 bases in between. The CDR3 is 16 residues long. Germline lookup yields CDR1 SGHRS and CDR2 YFSETQ. The CDR3 is CASSLRRGVMNTEAFF. The CDR3 nucleotides read TGCGCCAGCAGCTTGAGAAGGGGCGTAATGAACACTGAAGCTTTCTTT.

The chain joins TRBV6-2 or TRBV6-3 to TRBJ1-2; the D gene is possibly TRBD1 (5 bases). The ends were cut back, 4 bases at V and 7 bases at J, with 13 bases in the middle. The germline CDR1 and CDR2 sequences are MNHEY and SVGEGT. CDR3 size: 13 residues. The DNA for the CDR3 is TGTGCCAGCAGTTCCCAGGGCCTTGCTGGCTACACCTTC. Its protein is CASSSQGLAGYTF.

J is TRBJ2-3 and V is TRBV7-2, with D uncertain. CDR3 length: 15 residues. The V and J ends lost 6 bases and 0 bases respectively, with 13 bases between them. Germline assignment: CDR1 SGHTA and CDR2 FQGNSA. The CDR3 DNA sequence: TGTGCCAGCAGAAACGACATACATAGCACAGATACGCAGTATTTT. Translated, it gives CASRNDIHSTDTQYF.